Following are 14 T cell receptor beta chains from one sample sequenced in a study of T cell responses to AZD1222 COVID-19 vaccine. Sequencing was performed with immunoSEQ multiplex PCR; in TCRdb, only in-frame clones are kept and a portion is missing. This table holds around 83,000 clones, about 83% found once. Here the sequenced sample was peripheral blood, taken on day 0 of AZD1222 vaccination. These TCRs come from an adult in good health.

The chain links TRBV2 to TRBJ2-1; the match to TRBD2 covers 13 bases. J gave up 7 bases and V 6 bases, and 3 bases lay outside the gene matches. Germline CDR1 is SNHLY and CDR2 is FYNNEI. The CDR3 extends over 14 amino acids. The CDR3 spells CASRRTSGGNEQFF. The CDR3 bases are TGTGCCAGCAGACGGACTAGCGGGGGTAATGAGCAGTTCTTC. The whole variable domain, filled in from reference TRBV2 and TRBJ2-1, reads EPEVTQTPSHQVTQMGQEVILRCVPISNHLYFYWYRQILGQKVEFLVSFYNNEISEKSEIFDDQFSVERPDGSNFTLKIRSTKLEDSAMYFCASRRTSGGNEQFFGPGTRLTVL.

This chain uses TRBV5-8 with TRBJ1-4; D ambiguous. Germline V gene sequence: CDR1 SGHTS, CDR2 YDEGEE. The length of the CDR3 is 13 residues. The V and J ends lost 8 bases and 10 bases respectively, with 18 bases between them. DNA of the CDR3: TGTGCCAGTGGCGAGGGTCATCGAGGAAAACTGTTTTTT. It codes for CASGEGHRGKLFF.

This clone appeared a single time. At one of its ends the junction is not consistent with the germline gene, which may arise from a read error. The CDR3 sequence is CASSLDLGVLEVRLGF. The DNA for the CDR3 is TGTGCCAGCAGCTTAGATCTTGGGGTGCTTGAGGTACGCTTGGGTTTT. The V call is TRBV11-2, the J call TRBJ1-1; no definite D call. The CDR3 loop spans 16 amino acids. Looked up from germline, CDR1 is SGHAT and CDR2 is FQNNGV.

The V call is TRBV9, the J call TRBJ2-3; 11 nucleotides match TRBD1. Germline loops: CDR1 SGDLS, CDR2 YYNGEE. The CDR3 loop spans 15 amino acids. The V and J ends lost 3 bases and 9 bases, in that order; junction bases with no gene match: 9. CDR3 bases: TGTGCCAGCAGCGCGGACAGGGGGCGCTTTCTAACGCAGTATTTT. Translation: CASSADRGRFLTQYF.

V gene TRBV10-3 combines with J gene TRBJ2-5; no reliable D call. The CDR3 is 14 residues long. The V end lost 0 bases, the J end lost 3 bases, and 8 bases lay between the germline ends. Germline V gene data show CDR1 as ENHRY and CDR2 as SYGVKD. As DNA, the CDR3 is TGTGCCATCAGTGAGTCTCTAGGTAAAGAGACCCAGTACTTC. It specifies CAISESLGKETQYF.

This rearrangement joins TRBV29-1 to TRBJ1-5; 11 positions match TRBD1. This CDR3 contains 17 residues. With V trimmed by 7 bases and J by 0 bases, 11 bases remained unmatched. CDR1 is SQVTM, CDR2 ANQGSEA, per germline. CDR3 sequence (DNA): TGCAGCGCCTTACTTGGGACAGGGGGAGGTAGCAATCAGCCCCAGCATTTT. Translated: CSALLGTGGGSNQPQHF.

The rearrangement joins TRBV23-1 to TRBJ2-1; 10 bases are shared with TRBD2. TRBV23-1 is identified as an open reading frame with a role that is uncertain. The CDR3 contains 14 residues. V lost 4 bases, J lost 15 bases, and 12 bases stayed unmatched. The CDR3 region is CASSPPGLAIPWFF. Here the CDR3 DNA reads TGCGCCAGCAGTCCCCCGGGACTAGCGATCCCCTGGTTCTTC.

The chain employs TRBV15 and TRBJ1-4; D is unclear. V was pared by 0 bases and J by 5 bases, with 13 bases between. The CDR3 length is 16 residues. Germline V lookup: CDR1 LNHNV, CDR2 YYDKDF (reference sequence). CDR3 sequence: CATSRDRAGVNEKLFF. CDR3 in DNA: TGTGCCACCAGCAGAGATCGGGCAGGTGTAAATGAAAAACTGTTTTTT.

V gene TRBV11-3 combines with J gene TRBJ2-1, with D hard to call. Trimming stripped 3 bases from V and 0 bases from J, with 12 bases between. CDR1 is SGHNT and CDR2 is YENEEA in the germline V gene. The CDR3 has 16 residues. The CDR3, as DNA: TGTGCCAGCAGCTTTCCCCCCTCGAACTCCTACAATGAGCAGTTCTTC. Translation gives CASSFPPSNSYNEQFF.

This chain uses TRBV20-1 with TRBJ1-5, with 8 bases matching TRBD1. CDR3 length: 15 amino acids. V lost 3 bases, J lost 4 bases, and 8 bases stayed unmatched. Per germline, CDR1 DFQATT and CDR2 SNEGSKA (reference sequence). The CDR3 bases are TGCAGTGCTAGTCTAGGGACAGGCGGGAATCAGCCCCAGCATTTT. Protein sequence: CSASLGTGGNQPQHF.

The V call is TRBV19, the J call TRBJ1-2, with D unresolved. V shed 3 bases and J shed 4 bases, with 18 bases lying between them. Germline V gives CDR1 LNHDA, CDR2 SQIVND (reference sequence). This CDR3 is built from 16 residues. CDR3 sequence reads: CASSIGVGLTLYGYTF. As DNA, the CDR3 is TGTGCCAGTAGTATTGGTGTTGGGTTGACCCTCTATGGCTACACCTTC.

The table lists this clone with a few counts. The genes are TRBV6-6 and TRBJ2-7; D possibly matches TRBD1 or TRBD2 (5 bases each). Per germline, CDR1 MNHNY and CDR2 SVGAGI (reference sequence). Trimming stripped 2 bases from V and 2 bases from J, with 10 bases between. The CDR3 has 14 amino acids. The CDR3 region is CASSYGDGPYEQYF. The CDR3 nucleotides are TGTGCCAGCAGTTACGGGGACGGCCCCTACGAGCAGTACTTC.

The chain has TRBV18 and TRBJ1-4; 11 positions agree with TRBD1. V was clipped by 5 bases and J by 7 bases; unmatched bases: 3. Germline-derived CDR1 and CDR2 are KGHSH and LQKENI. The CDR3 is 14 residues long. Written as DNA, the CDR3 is TGTGCCAGCTCAGGACAGGGGGCGCTTGAAAAACTGTTTTTT. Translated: CASSGQGALEKLFF.

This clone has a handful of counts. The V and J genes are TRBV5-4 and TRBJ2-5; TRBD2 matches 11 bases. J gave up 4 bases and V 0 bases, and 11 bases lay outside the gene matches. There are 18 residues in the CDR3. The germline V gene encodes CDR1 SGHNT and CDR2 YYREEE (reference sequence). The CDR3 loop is CASSLGGSGRALGETQYF. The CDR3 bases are TGTGCCAGCAGCTTGGGTGGTAGCGGGAGGGCCCTCGGAGAGACCCAGTACTTC.